This TCR beta chain comes out of a study of T cells in Graves' hyperthyroidism and ophthalmopathy. Study background: At initial diagnosis, before any treatment had begun, peripheral blood was obtained.

What was amplified from RNA transcripts were TCR beta CDR3 regions. A set of HTBI primers served as the primers for a first-round RT-PCR of the TCR CDR3. TCRdb re-derived calls from the multiplex PCR reads in MiXCR, one entry per CDR3 protein. The sample carries roughly 560,000 distinct CDR3 sequences, 14% to 15% recorded once. General observations from the study: The model identified upcoming ophthalmopathy a median approximately seven months ahead of onset. Researchers found most expanded thyroid clonotypes above 0.001 in blood as well.

Clinical symptoms, serum thyroxine, TRAb, thyroid ultrasound and orbital computed tomography informed diagnoses. A remark on this clonotype: Its antigen is unknown.

This sequence originates from a woman between 40 and 50 years old with Graves' ophthalmopathy. Sequencing was carried out using blood.

Written as DNA, the CDR3 is TGTGCCAGCAGCTTAAGACGGGACGGAGAAAATTCACCCCTCCACTTT. Translating it yields CASSLRRDGENSPLHF. The chain recombines TRBV9 with TRBJ1-6, with D possibly being TRBD1 (5 bases). Trimming left V 4 bases short and J 7 bases short, with 18 bases between. The germline V gene has CDR1 SGDLS and CDR2 YYNGEE. CDR3 size: 16 residues.